This T cell receptor beta chain was retrieved from a study of blood T cell repertoires in COVID-19. Followed over time, Seattle patients had been enrolled while infection was active. Only in-frame clones appear in the TCRdb table, and some are missing; sequencing was by immunoSEQ multiplex PCR. Of over 250,000 clones listed, 70% to 90% are singletons. Sequenced input: peripheral blood. This receptor was identified in a woman aged 45-65 years with COVID-19, enrolled during active disease.

The CDR3 DNA is TGTGCCAGCAGTCCCAGTGTGGGCTACACCTTC. It codes for CASSPSVGYTF. The chain has TRBV12-3 or TRBV12-4 and TRBJ1-2; no clear D. V lost 5 bases and J 8 bases, leaving 9 bases between the germline ends. CDR3 length: 11 amino acids.